Listed here are 9 T cell receptor beta chains from one sample, sequenced in a study of shared clonotypes between healthy human individuals. In the naive CD8 group, cells lacked CD45RO and were positively selected for CCR7, so terminally differentiated effector memory CD45RA+ cells were left out. Only in-frame clones appear in the TCRdb table, and some are missing; sequencing was by immunoSEQ multiplex PCR. Of hundreds of thousands of clones in the sample, approximately 95% were seen once. What was sequenced was naive CD8+ T cells sorted from blood. The origin of the receptors is a woman aged 25 to 45 in good health.

This rearrangement joins TRBV29-1 to TRBJ2-2, with 7 bases fitting TRBD2. Germline-derived CDR1 and CDR2 are SQVTM and ANQGSEA. The CDR3 is 15 amino acids. V dropped 5 bases and J dropped 1; count of bases not matched to a gene: 7. CDR3 nucleotides: TGCAGCGTTTGTCTAGTAGCGGGGAACACCGGGGAGCTGTTTTTT. Protein sequence: CSVCLVAGNTGELFF.

The chain links TRBV13 to TRBJ2-1, with 9 bases matching TRBD2. This CDR3 has 15 residues. Germline loops: CDR1 PRHDT, CDR2 FYEKMQ (reference sequence). Trimming at V came to 3 bases and at J to 5 bases, leaving 5 bases not matched to a gene. The CDR3 reads CASSFRLADNNEQFF. As DNA, the CDR3 is TGTGCCAGCAGCTTTAGACTAGCGGATAACAATGAGCAGTTCTTC. The variable domain in full, with the rest retrieved from reference TRBV13 and TRBJ2-1, is AAGVIQSPRHLIKEKRETATLKCYPIPRHDTVYWYQQGPGQDPQFLISFYEKMQSDKGSIPDRFSAQQFSDYHSELNMSSLELGDSALYFCASSFRLADNNEQFFGPGTRLTVL.

The rearrangement joins TRBV28 to TRBJ2-3, with D possibly TRBD2 on 5 matching bases. The length of the CDR3 is 14 residues. Germline CDR1 MDHEN, CDR2 SYDVKM. Trimming took off 5 bases at V and 4 bases at J, with 13 bases between the two ends. CDR3 sequence (DNA): TGTGCCAGCAGTACCCGGGGTGGGCCAGATACGCAGTATTTT. This translates into CASSTRGGPDTQYF.

The chain joins TRBV7-9 to TRBJ1-6; 7 bases fit TRBD1. The germline gives CDR1 SEHNR, CDR2 FQNEAQ (reference sequence). After removal of 1 base from V and 7 bases from J, the junction contained 10 bases not matched to a gene. This CDR3 spans 17 amino acids. DNA for the CDR3: TGTGCCAGCAGCTTAGTTCGCAGGGGGAGCGCGAATTCACCCCTCCACTTT. Translating it yields CASSLVRRGSANSPLHF.

The chain has TRBV11-2 and TRBJ2-7; tentatively, D is TRBD2 (6 bases). CDR3 length: 13 amino acids. V was clipped by 5 bases and J by 0 bases, with 8 bases between them. CDR1 is SGHAT, CDR2 FQNNGV, per germline. CDR3 bases: TGTGCCAGCAGCGGACTACTCTCCTACGAGCAGTACTTC. The encoded protein is CASSGLLSYEQYF.

The chain links TRBV19 to TRBJ2-5, with unresolved D. V was trimmed by 1 base and J by 0 bases, leaving 9 bases between them. The germline gives CDR1 LNHDA, CDR2 SQIVND (reference sequence). The CDR3 length is 15 residues. DNA for the CDR3: TGTGCCAGTAGTATAGGTGGACGGTACCAAGAGACCCAGTACTTC. Its translation is CASSIGGRYQETQYF.

In this sample, this clone turned up once. This chain uses TRBV29-1 with TRBJ1-1; D is unclear. The CDR3 sequence is 11 residues long. CDR1 SQVTM and CDR2 ANQGSEA come from the germline V gene. Trimming shortened V by 0 bases and J by 7 bases, and 6 bases separated the two germline ends. The CDR3 DNA follows: TGCAGCGTTGAAGAACTTCTTGAAGCTTTCTTT. Translation gives CSVEELLEAFF. Full variable domain (remainder filled in from reference TRBV29-1 and TRBJ1-1): SAVISQKPSRDICQRGTSLTIQCQVDSQVTMMFWYRQQPGQSLTLIATANQGSEATYESGFVIDKFPISRPNLTFSTLTVSNMSPEDSSIYLCSVEELLEAFFGQGTRLTVV.

This clone was observed once. This chain uses TRBV11-2 with TRBJ2-1; tentatively, D is TRBD2 (6 bases). CDR1 and CDR2 from the germline V gene are SGHAT and FQNNGV. Trimming removed 6 bases at V and 8 bases at J, with 23 bases between. The CDR3 consists of 16 residues. CDR3 region: CASSPSVRLASDEQFF. For the CDR3, the DNA is TGTGCCAGCAGTCCCAGCGTCCGGCTAGCGAGCGATGAGCAGTTCTTC.

This clone was seen just once. Other nucleotide sequences from this sample produce the same CDR3. The chain is built from TRBV28 and TRBJ2-7; D is possibly TRBD2 (6 bases). Deletions cut 3 bases from V and 0 bases from J, with 9 bases between. This CDR3 region has 14 residues. The germline gives CDR1 MDHEN, CDR2 SYDVKM. CDR3 sequence reads: CASSFFGSSYEQYF. The CDR3 DNA reads TGTGCCAGCAGTTTCTTCGGGAGCTCCTACGAGCAGTACTTC.